Sequencing of this T cell receptor (beta chain) was carried out in a study of memory CD4+ T cells and cytomegalovirus serostatus. General observations from the study: Repertoires predicted CMV serostatus with median bootstrapped AUC of 0.95.

The table came from immunoSEQ multiplex PCR; TCRdb's copy has only in-frame clones and leaves some out. In the table there are around 25,000 clones, roughly three quarters of which are singletons. Notes on this clone: Its antigen is as yet unknown.

Single viable CD3+CD4+CD8-CD45RO+ cells were sorted as the memory CD4+ T cells. CDR3 length equals 17 residues. CDR1 and CDR2 from the germline V gene are SGHAT and FQNNGV. V was clipped by 1 base and J by 2 bases, with 15 bases between them. This chain links TRBV11-2 with TRBJ2-1; the D gene is possibly TRBD2 (6 bases). This clonotype was obtained from an adult in good health and CMV-seronegative. Source material: memory CD4+ T cells from blood. The CDR3: CASSLGRGGATYNEQFF. DNA of the CDR3: TGTGCCAGCAGCTTAGGTCGCGGAGGGGCAACCTACAATGAGCAGTTCTTC. The full variable domain, its missing parts supplied by reference TRBV11-2 and TRBJ2-1, is EAGVAQSPRYKIIEKRQSVAFWCNPISGHATLYWYQQILGQGPKLLIQFQNNGVVDDSQLPKDRFSAERLKGVDSTLKIQPAKLEDSAVYLCASSLGRGGATYNEQFFGPGTRLTVL.